The clone carrying this TCR beta chain was counted many times. Thyroid surgery took place with no prior treatment in any patient. These data belong to a study of metastatic and nonmetastatic thyroid tumors. TCRdb reprocessed the PCR reads using MiXCR. The sample holds tens of thousands of clones, 16% seen once. Input material: blood. The source is a female donor with papillary thyroid cancer or a benign thyroid nodule (not recorded which). Some clones in this sample may be carry-over from other donors' samples.

The CDR3 DNA follows: TGCAGCGTTGTGGGGGGGCGGGGGAAGATCGGGGAGCTGTTTTTT. Translating it yields CSVVGGRGKIGELFF. The chain has TRBV29-1 and TRBJ2-2; a weak D match, TRBD2 (7 bases). The germline V gene encodes CDR1 SQVTM and CDR2 ANQGSEA. V was pared by 4 bases and J by 7 bases, with 19 bases between. The CDR3 covers 15 residues.